The sequence of this T cell receptor beta chain was determined in a study of vaccination and CD4 T cells after COVID-19. Study background: Each of the control cultures got a CEFX pool, an HIV-1 Nef pool, or no peptide.

A word on this clonotype: Its antigen is still unknown.

Sequence data for DNA of cultured CD4+ T cells were generated by the Oncomine TCR Beta short-read assay. The genomic DNA was obtained from cultured CD4+ T cells by extraction with the QIAamp micro DNA kit. TCRdb re-derived calls from the PCR reads in MiXCR, one entry per CDR3 protein. Of some 10,000 distinct CDR3 sequences detected, about 40% appear once; the ten largest clones hold about 15%. Treatment given: approximately 9-day PBMC culture with coronavirus spike peptide pools or control peptides (ViraFEST assay). CD4+ T-cell collection from the unexposed donor predated the COVID-19 pandemic (2011-2018). TCRs were sequenced by ViraFEST after antigen-specific T cells had been expanded with peptide pools. Cells permitting, SARS-CoV-2 S/N served as probes for unexposed-donor CD4+ T cells, and four cold-coronavirus spikes did too. Sequenced sample: CD4+ T cells from blood, cultured in vitro. The receptor was isolated from a human donor in good health.

CDR3 coding DNA: TGTGCCAGCAGTTACTCAGCAGGAGACGAGCAGTACTTC. The encoded protein is CASSYSAGDEQYF. The chain couples TRBV6-2 or TRBV6-3 to TRBJ2-7; D gene unclear. CDR1 and CDR2 (germline): MNHEY, SVGEGT. CDR3 size: 13 residues. With 0 bases removed from V and 5 bases from J, the gap between germline ends came to 8 bases.